This TCR beta chain was observed in a study of T cell responses to AZD1222 COVID-19 vaccine. The wider study: Second doses were pooled across both intervals (about 4 or about 12 weeks). Whole-study results and caveats: White British donors predominated, females outnumbered males, and clonal diversity was possibly underestimated.

Note on this clone: Its antigen is unknown.

Assay: immunoSEQ multiplex PCR; the TCRdb copy retains only in-frame clones and omits some. Of fewer than 150,000 clones in the sample, around 90% were seen once. Trimming shortened V by 7 bases and J by 5 bases, and 15 bases separated the two germline ends. Germline V gene lookup returns CDR1 MDHEN and CDR2 SYDVKM. The CDR3 has 14 residues. The sequencing used peripheral blood, collected on day 0 of AZD1222 vaccination. This rearrangement joins TRBV28 to TRBJ2-1; possibly TRBD1 or TRBD2 for D (5 bases each). This TCR derives from an adult in good health. For the CDR3, the DNA is TGTGCCAGCACTTTCCGGGGCCTCAACAATGAGCAGTTCTTC. Its protein is CASTFRGLNNEQFF.